The sample holds one count of the clone carrying this T cell receptor (beta chain). Runs used v3.0 of the immunoSEQ assay and were done at survey level. This table comes from immunoSEQ multiplex PCR, and its TCRdb copy is limited to in-frame clones, with some not included. The sample comprises 38,000 or so clones, 80% to 85% of which are singletons, and around 5% rests with the top ten. The germline V and J ends were trimmed by 0 bases and 3 bases, with 7 bases remaining between them. The CDR3 loop spans 14 amino acids. Germline V gene lookup returns CDR1 SGDLS and CDR2 YYNGEE. The source of the sample is a study of long-term antiretroviral therapy in people with HIV.

This chain uses TRBV9 with TRBJ1-3, with D possibly being TRBD1 (5 bases). The sample consisted of unsorted PBMCs, taken 1.5 years after starting antiretroviral therapy. The TCR was taken from a man between 18 and 29 years old with HIV. The CDR3 spells CASSVGGVGNTIYF. For the CDR3, the DNA is TGTGCCAGCAGCGTAGGAGGGGTTGGAAACACCATATATTTT.